Sequencing of this T cell receptor (beta chain) was carried out in a study of CD8 T cells in Susac syndrome. Study-level findings and limits: The greatest CD8+ clonal expansion in Susac occurred in TEMRA cells and in active patients.

This clonotype appeared once. Its antigen is undetermined. Reverse transcription of 0.5 to 1 ug RNA was performed with random hexamers. It was immunoSEQ multiplex PCR that amplified TCR beta CDR3 across 54 Vbeta and 13 Jbeta. TCRdb reprocessed the immunoSEQ multiplex PCR reads via MiXCR and lists one record per CDR3 protein. The data show 70,000 to 95,000 distinct CDR3 sequences, with nearly 95% seen just once and approximately 0.9% held by the top ten. Patients having Susac syndrome satisfied recently defined diagnostic criteria for definite or probable disease. CDR1 and CDR2 from the germline V gene are KGHDR and SFDVKD. Trimming shortened V by 5 bases and J by 9 bases, and 19 bases separated the two germline ends. The CDR3 spans 16 residues.

This chain links TRBV24-1 with TRBJ1-6; D gene unclear. The TCR sequence derives from a human donor with Susac syndrome. Source material: CD8+ T cells from PBMCs. The CDR3 DNA sequence: TGTGCCACCAGTGCAACCGGGCCTAAAACGAGTTCACCCCTCCACTTT. Translating gives CATSATGPKTSSPLHF.